The entry that follows covers one T cell receptor beta chain sequence. Its antigen is still unknown. Libraries were prepared by immunoSEQ multiplex PCR; TCRdb keeps only in-frame clonotypes and omits some of them. Of 150,000 or so clones detected, less than 90% appear once; the ten largest clones hold 4.1%. Germline CDR1 reads SNHLY; CDR2 reads FYNNEI. The germline V and J ends were trimmed by 3 bases and 7 bases, with 6 bases remaining between them. The CDR3 is made up of 11 amino acids. This specimen comes from a study of radiation and T cells in renal cell carcinoma. At the level of the study: Nephrectomy followed 15 Gy stereotactic body radiation by 4 weeks.

Time point reported: baseline pretreatment blood. Treatment indicated: 15 Gy SBRT to primary tumor, nephrectomy 4 weeks later. Serial blood draws occurred at baseline and 2 and 4 weeks post-SBRT. This renal cell carcinoma was of the clear cell type. Broader study findings: From baseline, blood top tumor clonotypes peaked at 2 weeks post-radiation.

The rearrangement uses TRBV2 and TRBJ1-2; D unclear. This TCR came from a woman in her 70s with renal cell carcinoma. The material sequenced was blood, taken from a patient whose treatment included radiotherapy and nephrectomy. The CDR3 here is CASSEPGGYTF. DNA of the CDR3: TGTGCCAGCAGTGAGCCGGGTGGCTACACCTTC.